This T cell receptor (beta chain) was sequenced in a study of T cells in Graves' hyperthyroidism and ophthalmopathy. This CDR3 has 13 residues. Germline assignment: CDR1 SGHDN and CDR2 FVKESK. The germline V and J ends were trimmed by 2 bases and 7 bases, with 11 bases remaining between them. From RNA transcripts, TCR beta CDR3 regions were amplified. A set of HTBI primers served as the primers for a first-round RT-PCR of the TCR CDR3. TCRdb processed the multiplex PCR reads anew with MiXCR; each CDR3 protein has one entry. This table holds hundreds of thousands of distinct CDR3 sequences, 14% to 15% found once. Only a few counts were recorded for this clonotype.

The rearrangement joins TRBV14 to TRBJ1-2; D is possibly TRBD1 (5 bases). Sample: blood. This clonotype was sampled from a man between 18 and 35 years old with Graves' ophthalmopathy. Here the CDR3 DNA reads TGTGCCAGCAGCCAAATGAGGGGAGCTGGCTACACCTTC. This encodes CASSQMRGAGYTF.